These 6 T cell receptor beta chains were all obtained from the same sample, sequenced in a study of identical twins. TCRdb reprocessed the 5' RACE reads via MiXCR and lists one record per CDR3 protein. Of roughly 690,000 distinct CDR3 sequences in the sample, 21% are singletons; the top ten hold roughly 4%. The data were also submitted as part of a second study, on T cells expressing NK-cell markers.

The sequencing sample was made of PBMCs. The receptors shown here come from a woman under 30 in good health.

This chain connects TRBV16 to TRBJ2-3, with TRBD2 matching 8 bases. Germline trimming cut 0 bases from V and 4 bases from J; bases unmatched to any gene: 6. Germline V gene sequence: CDR1 KGHSY, CDR2 FQNENV. The CDR3 totals 16 residues. The CDR3 bases are TGTGCCAGCAGCCAATCGGGACTAGAGGGTTCAGATACGCAGTATTTT. This gives the protein CASSQSGLEGSDTQYF.

This clonotype showed up many times. The V and J genes are TRBV20-1 and TRBJ2-1, with TRBD2 identical over 10 bases. Germline-derived CDR1 and CDR2 are DFQATT and SNEGSKA (reference sequence). The V gene end was trimmed by 0 bases and the J gene end by 6 bases; junction bases not matched to a gene: 5. The CDR3 has 15 residues. The CDR3 nucleotides are TGCAGTGCTAGAGATCAGAGCGGGAGGGCCAATGAGCAGTTCTTC. Translated, it gives CSARDQSGRANEQFF.

The rearrangement joins TRBV5-4 to TRBJ2-4, with D unresolved. From germline, CDR1 is SGHNT and CDR2 YYREEE (reference sequence). The CDR3 runs 11 residues. V lost 0 bases and J lost 8, with 3 bases in between. The CDR3 region is CASSLADIQYF. The CDR3 DNA sequence: TGTGCCAGCAGCTTGGCTGACATTCAGTACTTC.

This clonotype came up many times. The CDR3 DNA is TGTGCCAGCAGCTTAGCGGGAGTAAGCACAGATACGCAGTATTTT. Translating gives CASSLAGVSTDTQYF. The chain carries TRBV7-2 and TRBJ2-3; tentative D call: TRBD2 (5 bases). The CDR3 has 15 residues. Trimming took off 0 bases at V and 0 bases at J, with 7 bases between the two ends. The germline CDR1 and CDR2 sequences are SGHTA and FQGNSA.

This clonotype was recorded a few times. The J gene is TRBJ2-1, the V gene TRBV12-3 or TRBV12-4, with D perhaps TRBD1 (7 bases). The germline V and J ends were trimmed by 3 bases and 8 bases, with 17 bases remaining between them. The CDR3 consists of 15 residues. CDR3 coding DNA: TGTGCCAGCAGTTTCGGGCAGGGGGGAGGAGATGAGCAGTTCTTC. It yields the protein CASSFGQGGGDEQFF.

This clonotype was found many times. V is TRBV12-3 or TRBV12-4 and J is TRBJ2-3; 9 bases fit TRBD1. CDR3 length: 16 amino acids. The ends lost 5 bases at V and 6 bases at J; junction bases unmatched: 12. CDR3: CASSLLGTGNHDTQYF. The CDR3 DNA follows: TGTGCCAGCAGTCTACTAGGGACAGGGAATCATGATACGCAGTATTTT.